This TCR beta chain was recorded in a study of cytomegalovirus exposure and HLA in healthy donors (dated by TCRdb to 2017 to 2019). Background on the whole study: The 500 to 800 repertoires of the first cohort and the 110 or so validation repertoires were produced on the same platform, according to a later analysis. In addition to the first cohort of approximately 670 subjects, a separate validation cohort of approximately 130 different subjects was used. To predict cytomegalovirus infection status, the study brought together high-throughput TCR immunosequencing, statistical association of individual TCRs with disease status, and machine learning. The study was designed to test whether signatures of past pathogen exposure could be identified by cataloging public T cell receptors. Points the paper makes about the study in general: In vitro tests confirmed that three of the cytomegalovirus-associated TCR beta chains recognize cytomegalovirus antigens. Most TCR sequences were observed very rarely across donors, whereas some public TCRs were present in many individuals. A later analysis lacked HLA typing for the validation cohort, so it scored co-occurrence in that cohort across all 130 or so repertoires. The authors suggested that the approach could potentially be generalized to other disease states and immunological phenotypes. In a later analysis, TCRs clustered in the first cohort were found to also tend to co-occur in the 120 or so validation repertoires, with 90% to 95% of cluster scores above 0. The study listed over 150 TCR beta chains as associated with cytomegalovirus. The classifier was reported to diagnose cytomegalovirus status with high specificity and sensitivity in both the original cohort and the validation cohort.

Remarks on this clone: This receptor's antigen is unknown. Per-base qualities were not stored, and no clone one base away is much larger.

Libraries came from the immunoSEQ multiplex PCR assay. The paper's processing steps were these. A statistical classification framework was developed to diagnose cytomegalovirus status using the catalog of TCR beta chain sequences. Held by TCRdb, this immuneACCESS table contains in-frame sequences only and omits some clones. Under half of the omission traces to an unresolved V gene where checked; the cause of the rest is unknown. The V and J calls and clone size were taken over from that table, and D and trimming were inferred from the DNA. The sample table holds some 80,000 clones, of which 90% to 96% were seen once. 1.6% of the sample comes from the top ten. The donors belonged to the validation cohort of around 110 subjects, which was separate from the roughly 680-subject first cohort. The CDR3 goes from the cysteine to the phenylalanine over 15 residues. The sequence is cut down to CDR3 DNA, 45 bases in frame from base 1. CDR1 and CDR2 are read off the germline V gene as SQVTM and ANQGSEA. V ends up 0 bases short and J 6 bases short, with an unmatched junction base count of 2.

This TCR was sampled from a man aged 18 to 29 in good health and CMV-seropositive. Sequencing used PBMCs. This sequence uses TRBV29-1 and TRBJ2-3; TRBD2 aligns with 14 central bases. The nucleotides read TGCAGCGTTGAAGATGGGACTAGCGGGAGTGATACGCAGTATTTT. Translated, it gives CSVEDGTSGSDTQYF.